A single sample gave rise to the 14 T cell receptor beta chains below, sequenced in a study of beta chain features in type 1 diabetes. Notes on the study in general: Within each of all four CD4+ subsets, Type 1 diabetes patients had TCRB CDR3s that were moderately but significantly shorter.

Expressed TCRB transcripts were sequenced, since all the RNA that had been isolated was reverse transcribed. Measured with immunoSEQ multiplex PCR; TCRdb has only the in-frame clones, and not every one. The data hold 250,000 to 350,000 clones, with roughly an eighth observed a single time. These receptors are not linked to any known antigen. Sequenced: naive CD4+ T cells from blood. The receptors stem from a man aged 30 to 39 with type 1 diabetes.

This clone was recorded a few times. The rearrangement uses TRBV28 and TRBJ2-1; 8 bases line up with TRBD2. This CDR3 is 12 amino acids long. V shed 8 bases and J 8 bases; nucleotides not matched to a gene: 5. From germline, CDR1 is MDHEN and CDR2 SYDVKM. This CDR3 reads CASGLADHEQFF. The CDR3 DNA sequence: TGTGCCAGCGGACTAGCCGACCATGAGCAGTTCTTC.

This clone was detected a few times. The chain links TRBV18 to TRBJ2-1, with TRBD2 matching 7 bases. V dropped 2 bases and J dropped 10; count of bases not matched to a gene: 8. Germline CDR1 KGHSH, CDR2 LQKENI. This CDR3 region has 14 residues. The CDR3 reads CASSPASGPFEQFF. CDR3 coding DNA: TGTGCCAGCTCACCAGCTAGCGGCCCTTTCGAGCAGTTCTTC. The whole variable domain, filled in from reference TRBV18 and TRBJ2-1, reads NAGVMQNPRHLVRRRGQEARLRCSPMKGHSHVYWYRQLPEEGLKFMVYLQKENIIDESGMPKERFSAEFPKEGPSILRIQQVVRGDSAAYFCASSPASGPFEQFFGPGTRLTVL.

This clone was detected a few times. The genes are TRBV4-2 and TRBJ2-7, with 11 bases lining up with TRBD2. This CDR3 is 18 amino acids long. From germline, CDR1 is LGHNA and CDR2 YNFKEQ. J gave up 5 bases and V 0 bases, and 12 bases lay outside the gene matches. CDR3 nucleotides: TGTGCCAGCAGCCAAGATTCAGCCTCACTAGCGGGAGCTAACGAGCAGTACTTC. This sequence encodes CASSQDSASLAGANEQYF.

V gene TRBV11-2 combines with J gene TRBJ2-5; D is possibly TRBD2 (6 bases). The ends were cut back, 7 bases at V and 2 bases at J, with 14 bases in the middle. Germline V gene lookup returns CDR1 SGHAT and CDR2 FQNNGV. This CDR3 contains 14 residues. The CDR3 nucleotides read TGTGCCAGCACCCGGGGAGGCGCGCAAGAGACCCAGTACTTC. Translating it yields CASTRGGAQETQYF.

V gene TRBV10-3 combines with J gene TRBJ2-4; TRBD2 might be the D (5 bases). This CDR3 region has 14 residues. The V end lost 0 bases, the J end lost 5 bases, and 8 bases lay between the germline ends. Germline CDR1 ENHRY, CDR2 SYGVKD. CDR3 loop: CAISESGRENIQYF. The CDR3 DNA reads as TGTGCCATCAGTGAGTCCGGGCGGGAAAACATTCAGTACTTC.

This clone appeared a few times. The chain joins TRBV4-2 to TRBJ2-5; TRBD2 agrees at 9 bases. The ends lost 0 bases at V and 5 bases at J; junction bases unmatched: 16. There are 19 residues in the CDR3. The germline V gene has CDR1 LGHNA and CDR2 YNFKEQ. The CDR3 coding sequence is TGTGCCAGCAGCCAAGAGGGGGCGCGGTGGCGGGAGGGCCTGGAGACCCAGTACTTC. Translating it yields CASSQEGARWREGLETQYF.

As for this clone: The junction does not match germline at one end; this may be a read error. The chain uses TRBV29-1 and TRBJ1-2; no clear D gene. The CDR3 is 11 residues long. The germline gives CDR1 SQVTM, CDR2 ANQGSEA. CDR3 residues: CSVGSNYGYTF. In nucleotides, the CDR3 is TGCAGCGTTGGCTCTAATTATGGCTACACCTTC.

This clone has only a few counts. This chain uses TRBV18 with TRBJ2-5, with a weak D call TRBD1 (6 bases). The CDR3 totals 14 residues. Trimming shortened V by 6 bases and J by 1 base, and 12 bases separated the two germline ends. CDR1 is KGHSH and CDR2 is LQKENI in the germline V gene. The DNA for the CDR3 is TGTGCCAGCTCTAAGGACAGTCCCCAAGAGACCCAGTACTTC. It encodes CASSKDSPQETQYF.

This chain uses TRBV10-3 with TRBJ2-3; D not resolved. Trimming shortened V by 0 bases and J by 1 base, and 17 bases separated the two germline ends. The CDR3 is made up of 18 amino acids. Germline CDR1 reads ENHRY; CDR2 reads SYGVKD. CDR3 DNA sequence: TGTGCCATCAGTGAGTCGATGGGTGCTTGGAGTGGCACAGATACGCAGTATTTT. Protein: CAISESMGAWSGTDTQYF.

DNA of the CDR3: TGTGCCAGTAGCAATCAGGGTCGGACTGAAGCTTTCTTT. As protein: CASSNQGRTEAFF. This sequence joins TRBV19 and TRBJ1-1, with a weak D call TRBD1 (5 bases). Trimming took 6 bases from V and 5 from J, leaving 13 bases between them. Germline V gives CDR1 LNHDA, CDR2 SQIVND (reference sequence). CDR3 size: 13 residues.

V and J are TRBV4-2 and TRBJ2-1; D might be TRBD2 (6 bases). CDR3 length equals 15 residues. V was clipped by 0 bases and J by 7 bases, with 13 bases between them. CDR1 and CDR2 (germline): LGHNA, YNFKEQ. CDR3 region: CASSQEGGSVNEQFF. Here the CDR3 DNA reads TGTGCCAGCAGCCAAGAGGGGGGTAGTGTGAATGAGCAGTTCTTC.

CDR3 DNA sequence: TGTGCCGGGGGACTAGCGGGAGGGCCTTTAAATGAGCAGTTCTTC. Translating gives CAGGLAGGPLNEQFF. The rearrangement joins TRBV30 to TRBJ2-1; 16 bases line up with TRBD2. Germline values: CDR1 GTSNPN, CDR2 SVGIG (reference sequence). After removal of 8 bases from V and 7 bases from J, the junction contained 8 bases not matched to a gene. CDR3 length equals 15 residues.

The rearrangement links TRBV5-4 to TRBJ1-2, with 7 positions matching TRBD1. The CDR3 has 17 amino acids. V lost 0 bases and J lost 0; bases outside the gene matches: 8. Germline V lookup: CDR1 SGHNT, CDR2 YYREEE (reference sequence). This CDR3 reads CASSLDGGQATNYGYTF. CDR3 bases: TGTGCCAGCAGCTTGGACGGAGGACAGGCAACTAACTATGGCTACACCTTC.

The rearrangement links TRBV4-2 to TRBJ1-4; the D gene is possibly TRBD1 (5 bases). The CDR3 runs 13 residues. Germline-derived CDR1 and CDR2 are LGHNA and YNFKEQ. V was cut by 4 bases and J by 6 bases, with 9 bases left in between. The CDR3, as DNA: TGTGCCAGCAGCCGGCCGGGGGATGAAAAACTGTTTTTT. Translated, it gives CASSRPGDEKLFF.